Shown below are 27 T cell receptor beta chains from a single sample sequenced in a study of PD-1 blockade in classical Hodgkin lymphoma. The protocol was immunoSEQ multiplex PCR, while the TCRdb copy is restricted to in-frame clones and leaves out a portion. The data show 12,000 or so clones, with around 80% seen just once and 20% to 25% held by the top ten. All patients relapsed after autologous stem cell transplantation, and brentuximab vedotin exposure varied. Sequencing was performed on peripheral blood mononuclear cells (PBMCs), taken at baseline. These receptors originate from a human donor with classical Hodgkin lymphoma.

CDR3 bases: TGCGCCAGCAGCCATATTAGCGGGAGCATACGTTACGAGCAGTACTTC. Translating it yields CASSHISGSIRYEQYF. The chain has TRBV4-3 and TRBJ2-7; TRBD2 aligns across 9 bases. This CDR3 has 16 amino acids. V was pared by 3 bases and J by 4 bases, with 10 bases of the junction left unmatched. The germline CDR1 and CDR2 sequences are LGHNA and YSLEER.

This chain links TRBV5-1 with TRBJ1-6; tentative D call: TRBD1 (5 bases). Germline values: CDR1 SGHRS, CDR2 YFSETQ. V was clipped by 3 bases and J by 4 bases, with 17 bases between them. The CDR3 contains 17 residues. CDR3: CASSWDGRVGYNSPLHF. The DNA for the CDR3 is TGCGCCAGCAGCTGGGACGGCAGGGTGGGGTATAATTCACCCCTCCACTTT.

About this clone itself: In the same sample, other DNA sequences code for this CDR3. Here the CDR3 reads CASRRASNTGELFF. The CDR3 DNA follows: TGTGCCAGCAGGAGGGCTTCCAACACCGGGGAGCTGTTTTTT. This chain connects TRBV7-6 to TRBJ2-2, with D maybe TRBD2 (5 bases). Germline CDR1 reads SGHVS; CDR2 reads FNYEAQ. Trimming removed 6 bases at V and 2 bases at J, with 10 bases between. The CDR3 runs to 14 residues.

The genes are TRBV5-1 and TRBJ1-3; 9 bases map to TRBD1. With V trimmed by 4 bases and J by 8 bases, 10 bases remained unmatched. Germline V gene lookup returns CDR1 SGHRS and CDR2 YFSETQ. The CDR3 consists of 15 residues. This CDR3 is CASSLLGQGMDTIYF. Written as DNA, the CDR3 is TGCGCCAGCAGCCTACTTGGACAGGGGATGGACACCATATATTTT.

This clone occurred once. V and J are TRBV19 and TRBJ1-6; the D gene is possibly TRBD1 (6 bases). Per germline, CDR1 LNHDA and CDR2 SQIVND (reference sequence). Trimming took off 5 bases at V and 7 bases at J, with 15 bases between the two ends. The CDR3 has 15 amino acids. CDR3 protein: CASSVTGGKNSPLHF. The CDR3 bases are TGTGCCAGTAGTGTCACCGGGGGCAAGAATTCACCCCTCCACTTT.

The genes are TRBV11-1 and TRBJ1-2, with 7 bases lining up with TRBD1. Trimming removed 4 bases from V and 4 bases from J; junction bases left unmatched: 12. This CDR3 has 16 amino acids. CDR1 and CDR2 from the germline V gene are SGHAT and FQDESV (reference sequence). The CDR3 here is CASSSPGLQGPYGYTF. CDR3 in DNA: TGTGCCAGCAGCTCGCCTGGTCTACAGGGGCCCTATGGCTACACCTTC. The full variable domain, its missing parts supplied by reference TRBV11-1 and TRBJ1-2, is EAEVAQSPRYKITEKSQAVAFWCDPISGHATLYWYRQILGQGPELLVQFQDESVVDDSQLPKDRFSAERLKGVDSTLKIQPAELGDSAMYLCASSSPGLQGPYGYTFGSGTRLTVV.

The CDR3 loop reads CASSYGPKGPPLHF. In DNA, the CDR3 is TGTGCCAGCAGCTACGGCCCCAAGGGACCACCCCTCCACTTT. The rearrangement links TRBV7-6 to TRBJ1-6; possibly TRBD1 for D (5 bases). CDR1 is SGHVS, CDR2 FNYEAQ, per germline. V was pared by 4 bases and J by 11 bases, with 15 bases between. This CDR3 spans 14 amino acids.

The chain links TRBV5-6 to TRBJ2-1, with 8 bases aligning to TRBD2. J lost 7 bases, V lost 1 base, and 16 bases had no gene match. CDR3 length: 18 residues. CDR1 is SGHDT, CDR2 YYEEEE, per germline. CDR3 amino acids: CASSLILLGGLGGNEQFF. The CDR3 nucleotides read TGTGCCAGCAGCTTGATTCTTCTTGGGGGACTAGGAGGAAATGAGCAGTTCTTC.

By frequency in the sample, this clone is medium-sized (0.01 to 0.1%). Additional DNA sequences in this sample encode the identical CDR3. V is TRBV19 and J is TRBJ1-1; D gene unclear. This CDR3 spans 13 amino acids. Germline lookup yields CDR1 LNHDA and CDR2 SQIVND (reference sequence). The germline V and J ends were trimmed by 2 bases and 1 base, with 5 bases remaining between them. The CDR3 DNA reads as TGTGCCAGTAGTATAAACTCGAACACTGAAGCTTTCTTT. Encoded protein: CASSINSNTEAFF.

The chain is built from TRBV30 and TRBJ1-5; 7 bases fit TRBD1. The CDR3 loop spans 15 amino acids. Germline assignment: CDR1 GTSNPN and CDR2 SVGIG (reference sequence). J lost 1 base, V lost 3 bases, and 6 bases had no gene match. The CDR3 loop is CAWSLGTASNQPQHF. The CDR3 DNA reads TGTGCCTGGAGCCTCGGGACAGCCAGCAATCAGCCCCAGCATTTT.

This chain connects TRBV7-6 to TRBJ2-5; 7 bases fit TRBD1. The CDR3 is made up of 16 amino acids. Germline CDR1 and CDR2: SGHVS and FNYEAQ. The ends lost 5 bases at V and 4 bases at J; junction bases unmatched: 13. The CDR3, as DNA: TGTGCCAGCAGCCCCCAGGGTTGGGCAGGGGGAGAGACCCAGTACTTC. Amino acid sequence: CASSPQGWAGGETQYF.

The chain combines TRBV7-6 with TRBJ2-1, with 13 nucleotides matching TRBD2. Per the germline V gene, CDR1 is SGHVS and CDR2 is FNYEAQ. CDR3 length equals 16 residues. Trimming took 1 base from V and 7 from J; bases not matched to a gene: 4. CDR3 protein: CASSLELAGGGNEQFF. The CDR3 coding sequence is TGTGCCAGCAGCTTAGAACTAGCGGGAGGGGGAAATGAGCAGTTCTTC. The full variable domain, completed using reference TRBV7-6 and TRBJ2-1, is GAGVSQSPRYKVTKRGQDVALRCDPISGHVSLYWYRQALGQGPEFLTYFNYEAQQDKSGLPNDRFSAERPEGSISTLTIQRTEQRDSAMYRCASSLELAGGGNEQFFGPGTRLTVL.

This chain uses TRBV4-1 with TRBJ1-6, with unresolved D. The CDR3 contains 16 residues. Germline loops: CDR1 MGHRA, CDR2 YSYEKL. The germline V and J ends were trimmed by 6 bases and 3 bases, with 15 bases remaining between them. As DNA, the CDR3 is TGCGCCAGCAGTCTATCAAGGGAGGGCTATAATTCACCCCTCCACTTT. Amino acids: CASSLSREGYNSPLHF.

The CDR3 loop reads CASSSQPQHF. DNA for the CDR3: TGCGCCAGCAGTTCTCAGCCCCAGCATTTT. The chain joins TRBV23-1 to TRBJ1-5; D gene unclear. TRBV23-1 is an ORF; its function is uncertain. This CDR3 region has 10 residues. V was trimmed by 5 bases and J by 6 bases, leaving 2 bases between them.

A single count supports this clone. In DNA form, the CDR3 reads TGTGCCAGCAGCGGACGGGGACTAGCGGGGTTTGAGCAGTTCTTC. This codes for CASSGRGLAGFEQFF. The V and J genes are TRBV9 and TRBJ2-1; 13 nucleotides align to TRBD2. The germline gives CDR1 SGDLS, CDR2 YYNGEE. The CDR3 runs 15 residues. The V gene end was trimmed by 3 bases and the J gene end by 9 bases; junction bases not matched to a gene: 6.

This CDR3 reads CASSPGTVYSNQPQHF. The CDR3 coding sequence is TGTGCCAGCTCACCCGGGACAGTTTATAGCAATCAGCCCCAGCATTTT. This chain joins TRBV18 and TRBJ1-5; 7 bases are a match to TRBD1. The CDR3 is 16 amino acids. The V gene's germline CDR1 is KGHSH and CDR2 LQKENI. V lost 3 bases to trimming and J lost 0 bases; unmatched junction nucleotides: 5.

The chain employs TRBV5-4 and TRBJ2-5; TRBD1 matches at 7 bases. The CDR3 sequence is 14 residues long. CDR1 and CDR2 (germline): SGHNT, YYREEE (reference sequence). J was trimmed by 3 bases and V by 0 bases; bases with no gene match: 2. The CDR3 nucleotides read TGTGCCAGCAGCTTGGTCGGGACAGAAGAGACCCAGTACTTC. As protein: CASSLVGTEETQYF.

This rearrangement joins TRBV19 to TRBJ2-7; D gene unclear. The germline gives CDR1 LNHDA, CDR2 SQIVND (reference sequence). The V gene lost 2 bases and the J gene lost 4 bases, with 6 bases spanning the gap. This CDR3 contains 12 residues. Here the CDR3 reads CASSILGYEQYF. In DNA, the CDR3 is TGTGCCAGTAGTATACTGGGTTACGAGCAGTACTTC. Filled out from reference TRBV19 and TRBJ2-7, the complete variable domain reads DGGITQSPKYLFRKEGQNVTLSCEQNLNHDAMYWYRQDPGQGLRLIYYSQIVNDFQKGDIAEGYSVSREKKESFPLTVTSAQKNPTAFYLCASSILGYEQYFGPGTRLTVT.

The genes are TRBV6-1 and TRBJ2-7; D not certain. Germline-derived CDR1 and CDR2 are MNHNS and SASEGT. CDR3 length: 13 amino acids. V was shortened by 0 bases and J by 4 bases, with 7 bases between the two germline ends. The CDR3 DNA reads as TGTGCCAGCAGTGAAGCGTGGGTTTACGAGCAGTACGTC. As protein: CASSEAWVYEQYV.

The rearrangement uses TRBV7-6 and TRBJ2-1, with D perhaps being TRBD1 or TRBD2 (6 bases each). Trimming cost V 5 bases and J 6 bases, with 8 bases left between them. The CDR3 is 12 residues long. CDR1 and CDR2 from the germline V gene are SGHVS and FNYEAQ. The CDR3 DNA follows: TGTGCCAGCAGCCGGGGGCTCAATGAGCAGTTCTTC. Translation gives CASSRGLNEQFF.

The chain recombines TRBV7-8 with TRBJ2-1, with TRBD1 identical over 7 bases. V shed 1 base, J shed 6 bases, and the junction held 6 bases outside the gene matches. Germline CDR1 SGHVS, CDR2 FQNEAQ. This CDR3 is built from 15 residues. The CDR3 spells CASSLENRGGNEQFF. The CDR3 DNA reads TGTGCCAGCAGCTTAGAGAACAGGGGCGGCAATGAGCAGTTCTTC.

This rearrangement joins TRBV2 to TRBJ2-4; 9 positions match TRBD2. CDR3 length equals 15 residues. Germline trimming cut 4 bases from V and 6 bases from J; bases unmatched to any gene: 7. Per the germline V gene, CDR1 is SNHLY and CDR2 is FYNNEI. The CDR3 nucleotides are TGTGCCAGCAGTGGGGGGAGCGGGAGGAGAAACATTCAGTACTTC. Its protein product is CASSGGSGRRNIQYF.

The V and J genes are TRBV5-8 and TRBJ1-3; D is undetermined. The germline CDR1 and CDR2 sequences are SGHTS and YDEGEE. The CDR3 contains 15 residues. V lost 3 bases, J lost 0 bases, and 10 bases lay in between. The CDR3: CASSYTGSSGNTIYF. The CDR3, as DNA: TGTGCCAGCAGCTACACGGGAAGCTCTGGAAACACCATATATTTT.

This clone showed up just once. This chain uses TRBV21-1 with TRBJ1-3. TRBV21-1 is deemed a pseudogene. The CDR3 covers 16 residues. CDR3 residues: CASSKEGGVPGNTIYF. The CDR3 DNA sequence: TGTGCCAGCAGCAAAGAGGGCGGCGTTCCGGGAAACACCATATATTTT.

The rearrangement uses TRBV5-5 and TRBJ1-1; unclear D gene. V lost 0 bases to trimming and J lost 1 base, with 10 bases between them. In germline, CDR1 is SGHKS, CDR2 YYEKEE (reference sequence). The CDR3 has 15 residues. The CDR3 DNA reads TGTGCCAGCAGCTTGGCATCGGGAGGGAACACTGAAGCTTTCTTT. Amino acids: CASSLASGGNTEAFF.

The gene calls are TRBV13 and TRBJ1-1; D unresolved. Germline CDR1 is PRHDT and CDR2 is FYEKMQ (reference sequence). The CDR3 contains 15 residues. V lost 5 bases, J lost 5 bases, and 18 bases lay in between. The CDR3 region is CASSLSGEGGTEAFF. CDR3 DNA sequence: TGTGCCAGCAGCCTTAGCGGGGAGGGCGGGACTGAAGCTTTCTTT.

The rearrangement joins TRBV6-1 to TRBJ1-5; D is possibly TRBD1 (5 bases). Trimming removed 1 base from V and 2 bases from J, with 9 bases in between. The CDR3 runs 15 residues. From germline, CDR1 is MNHNS and CDR2 SASEGT. The CDR3 DNA sequence: TGTGCCAGCAGTGAAGAGACAGCCCGCAATCAGCCCCAGCATTTT. As protein: CASSEETARNQPQHF.